These T cell receptor beta chains were read from a single sample in a study of blood T cell repertoires in COVID-19. Clones were sequenced by immunoSEQ multiplex PCR, and TCRdb holds only the in-frame ones, with some missing. The sample holds fewer than 200,000 clones; 88% are singletons and the top ten take roughly 2%. The material sequenced was peripheral blood. Source of these receptors: a middle-aged man who had recovered from COVID-19. Each CDR3 is given without its conserved first and last residue. The listing skips clone size in some rows; elsewhere it reads once, few, many or a size class.

ASSLQSFTLLNQPQH TRBV28 once TRBJ1-5
SASPQGFGEKLF TRBV20-1 . TRBJ1-4
ASSLRTSGGLQETQY TRBV11-2 . TRBJ2-5
ASSLDRGGDNEKLF TRBV28 . TRBJ1-4
ASSPTGGSPLH TRBV18 . TRBJ1-6
ASSFNSLGYT TRBV11-2 . TRBJ1-2
ATSRGATGQEKLF TRBV15 . TRBJ1-4
ASSIGPQGAGELF TRBV19 . TRBJ2-2
ATSSPPEANYGYT TRBV15 . TRBJ1-2
ASSEDRGRFATQY TRBV6-1 . TRBJ2-5
ASSLQGQGINEQF TRBV28 . TRBJ2-1
SVEMDREGAYEQY TRBV29-1 . TRBJ2-7
ASSRTAPYEQY TRBV27 . TRBJ2-7
ASGLGRLAGADNEQF TRBV12-5 . TRBJ2-1
ASSIQGAQTDTQY TRBV19 few TRBJ2-3
SARDPGRYT TRBV20-1 . TRBJ1-2
ASSPTGGTEAF TRBV18 . TRBJ1-1
ATSDRDRGSGAF TRBV24-1 . TRBJ1-1
ASRRDSYNEQF TRBV5-4 few TRBJ2-1
ASSQAGQGMSSPLH TRBV3-1/TRBV3-2 . TRBJ1-6
AWSVRGAGANVLT TRBV30 . TRBJ2-6
ASSQAHPGMYEQY TRBV4-3 . TRBJ2-7
SARVRGLH TRBV20-1 . TRBJ1-6
ASSWRWTGGTDTQY TRBV5-6 . TRBJ2-3
ASSVGEGAGNIQY TRBV9 once TRBJ2-4
ASSEEGTAYNEQF TRBV6-1 . TRBJ2-1
ASSQGGLWF TRBV3-1/TRBV3-2 . TRBJ2-1
ASRRGGSTGELF TRBV6-5 . TRBJ2-2
ASSHGPGAYNEQF TRBV27 . TRBJ2-1
ASPPHSRENEQY TRBV3-1/TRBV3-2 . TRBJ2-7
ASSLGRQGASNTGELF TRBV7-2 . TRBJ2-2
ASRRQAGSNTEAF TRBV5-4 . TRBJ1-1
ASITGGEAF TRBV30 . TRBJ1-1
ASSQPGPEKLF TRBV3-1/TRBV3-2 . TRBJ1-4
ASSEGTNSPLH TRBV19 . TRBJ1-6
ASSPSGRGASETQY TRBV7-9 . TRBJ2-5
ASSPIRTGTNTEAF TRBV6-2/TRBV6-3 . TRBJ1-1
ASGTSYGYT TRBV27 . TRBJ1-2
ASSRDRGGQPQH TRBV5-1 . TRBJ1-5
SGALMNTEAF TRBV29-1 . TRBJ1-1
ASSPDRGTEQY TRBV5-1 . TRBJ2-7
ATSSPPTRLPRGDTQY TRBV15 . TRBJ2-3
ASSALAGGGEQY TRBV9 . TRBJ2-7
ASSIGAGGNEQF TRBV19 . TRBJ2-1
ASSSGTLGGKEKLF TRBV6-2/TRBV6-3 . TRBJ1-4
SVVQTGELF TRBV29-1 . TRBJ2-2
ASSLGGGYGYT TRBV5-4 . TRBJ1-2
ASSPGTSGGRRNEQY TRBV5-1 . TRBJ2-7